A single sample gave rise to the 5 T cell receptor beta chains below, sequenced in a study of CD8 T cells in ankylosing spondylitis. TCRdb re-derived calls from the 5' RACE reads in MiXCR, one entry per CDR3 protein. The table has some 250,000 distinct CDR3 sequences, about 10% seen once; the top ten hold less than 8%. Sequencing used blood, either unsorted or a sorted T cell fraction (not recorded which). The receptors here all came from a male donor with ankylosing spondylitis or in good health (not recorded which).

This clonotype was detected many times. This chain joins TRBV6-5 and TRBJ2-2; 10 nucleotides line up with TRBD1. Losses at the gene ends were 3 bases for V and 6 bases for J; bases not matched to a gene: 4. The CDR3 spans 15 residues. Germline V gene sequence: CDR1 MNHEY, CDR2 SVGAGI. As DNA, the CDR3 is TGTGCCAGCAGTTATGGGACAGGGGTAGCCGGGGAGCTGTTTTTT. It is translated as CASSYGTGVAGELFF.

The CDR3 sequence is CASSLSSGAGNTIYF. For the CDR3, the DNA is TGCGCCAGCAGCTTGTCCTCGGGGGCTGGAAACACCATATATTTT. The chain links TRBV5-1 to TRBJ1-3; tentatively, D is TRBD1 (5 bases). V was shortened by 1 base and J by 2 bases, with 10 bases between the two germline ends. CDR3 length: 15 amino acids. Germline V lookup: CDR1 SGHRS, CDR2 YFSETQ.

This clonotype showed up many times. This chain uses TRBV5-1 with TRBJ2-5; 9 positions agree with TRBD1. The CDR3 is made up of 16 amino acids. The germline CDR1 and CDR2 sequences are SGHRS and YFSETQ. V gave up 1 base and J gave up 1 base; unmatched junction bases: 5. CDR3 DNA sequence: TGCGCCAGCAGCTTGCTCTACAGGGGGCTCCAAGAGACCCAGTACTTC. Its protein is CASSLLYRGLQETQYF.

This clonotype has only a few counts. The rearrangement joins TRBV9 to TRBJ1-1, with 7 positions matching TRBD1. The junction had 9 bases not matched to a gene; V was cut back by 3 bases and J by 4 bases. CDR1 and CDR2 (germline): SGDLS, YYNGEE. This CDR3 has 15 amino acids. As DNA, the CDR3 is TGTGCCAGCAGCGCACACGGGGCAGGGGGCACTGAAGCTTTCTTT. Translation: CASSAHGAGGTEAFF. Full variable domain (missing parts from reference TRBV9 and TRBJ1-1): DSGVTQTPKHLITATGQRVTLRCSPRSGDLSVYWYQQSLDQGLQFLIQYYNGEERAKGNILERFSAQQFPDLHSELNLSSLELGDSALYFCASSAHGAGGTEAFFGQGTRLTVV.

The V gene is TRBV9, the J gene TRBJ2-4, with D tentatively TRBD1 or TRBD2 (5 bases each). With 4 bases removed from V and 10 bases from J, the gap between germline ends came to 15 bases. Germline lookup yields CDR1 SGDLS and CDR2 YYNGEE. The CDR3 consists of 13 residues. CDR3 sequence reads: CASSSAGTGIQYF. The DNA of the CDR3 is TGTGCCAGCAGCTCCGCCGGGACGGGGATTCAGTACTTC.